Shown below are 2 T cell receptor beta chains from a single sample sequenced in a study of T cell responses to AZD1222 COVID-19 vaccine. Data came from immunoSEQ multiplex PCR; TCRdb stores just in-frame clones and leaves some out. Of under 110,000 clones listed, around 90% are singletons. Source: peripheral blood, taken on day 0 of AZD1222 vaccination. The receptor set was obtained from an adult in good health.

The chain carries TRBV11-2 and TRBJ1-2; D gene uncertain. This CDR3 is built from 13 residues. The V and J ends lost 4 bases and 8 bases respectively, with 14 bases between them. Germline lookup yields CDR1 SGHAT and CDR2 FQNNGV. Here the CDR3 reads CASSSLVFFGYTF. CDR3 DNA: TGTGCCAGCAGCTCCCTGGTGTTTTTCGGCTACACCTTC.

CDR3 sequence: CASSQDGRQPQHF. CDR3 in DNA: TGCGCCAGCAGCCAAGATGGGAGACAGCCCCAGCATTTT. The chain recombines TRBV4-1 with TRBJ1-5, with D unresolved. This CDR3 has 13 amino acids. CDR1 is MGHRA, CDR2 YSYEKL, per germline. With 0 bases removed from V and 7 bases from J, the gap between germline ends came to 7 bases.